This T cell receptor beta chain appears in the sequencing data of a study of T cells in Graves' hyperthyroidism and ophthalmopathy. Uncontrolled infection, other autoimmune disease, pregnancy or lactation excluded patients. Amplification targeted TCR beta CDR3 regions from RNA transcripts. The primer set for the first-round RT-PCR of the TCR CDR3 was HTBI. TCRdb analysed the multiplex PCR reads with MiXCR anew, one entry per CDR3 protein. Among fewer than 650,000 distinct CDR3 sequences listed, over 35% were seen once. The CDR3 has 14 residues. Germline V gives CDR1 MGHRA, CDR2 YSYEKL. The J segment lost 3 bases and the V segment lost 3 bases, leaving 5 bases of the junction unmatched. The table lists this clonotype with a count of one. What it recognizes is unknown. Regarding the study as a whole: A 13 V-J signature model discriminated ophthalmopathy versus stable hyperthyroidism. Researchers found most expanded thyroid clonotypes above 0.001 in blood as well. The model anticipated ophthalmopathy a median approximately 6.7 months pre-onset.

The TCR sequence derives from an adult woman with Graves' disease, either hyperthyroidism or ophthalmopathy (not recorded which). V is TRBV4-1 and J is TRBJ2-7; 7 bases align to TRBD1. What was sequenced was peripheral blood or thyroid tissue (not recorded which). The CDR3 here is CASSHRQGIYEQYF. In DNA, the CDR3 is TGCGCCAGCAGCCACCGACAGGGCATCTACGAGCAGTACTTC.